Listed below are T cell receptor beta chains from one sample, sequenced in a study of vaccination and CD4 T cells after COVID-19. These receptors' antigens are unknown. Each CDR3 protein is one row after TCRdb ran MiXCR on the PCR reads. There are about 14,000 distinct CDR3 sequences in the sample; about half occur only once, and over 9.5% lies in the top ten. The sequenced sample consisted of CD4+ T cells from blood, cultured in vitro. Every receptor here comes from a human donor who had recovered from COVID-19. CDR3s include the opening cysteine and the closing phenylalanine or tryptophan. D genes are given only for firm matches. Size is omitted from some rows. Given values are once, few, many or a class for expanded clones.

DNA: TGTGCCAGCAGCCCGGACAGGTCAGAGACCCAGTACTTC
CDR3: CASSPDRSETQYF
size: few
J: TRBJ2-5
V: TRBV6-1
D: TRBD1

DNA: TGTGCCAGCATATTACAGGGGCGTCAGCCCCAGCATTTT
CDR3: CASILQGRQPQHF
size: few
J: TRBJ1-5
V: TRBV6-1
D: TRBD1

DNA: TGTGCCAGCAGTATGAGGGGGCCGGAGCCCCAGCATTTT
CDR3: CASSMRGPEPQHF
size: few
J: TRBJ1-5
V: TRBV6-1
D: TRBD1

DNA: TGCAGTGCTAGAGGGGCGGGGTCTAACAATGAGCAGTTCTTC
CDR3: CSARGAGSNNEQFF
size: .
J: TRBJ2-1
V: TRBV20-1
D: .

DNA: TGTGCCAGTAGTGTGGGGACTAGCGGTTACAATGAGCAGTTCTTC
CDR3: CASSVGTSGYNEQFF
size: .
J: TRBJ2-1
V: TRBV19
D: TRBD2

DNA: TGTGCCACCAGTGGGGGACAGGGGGCCAGCACAGATACGCAGTATTTT
CDR3: CATSGGQGASTDTQYF
size: few
J: TRBJ2-3
V: TRBV24-1
D: TRBD1

DNA: TGTGCCAGCAGCTTACCTGGGGGCACCATATATTTT
CDR3: CASSLPGGTIYF
size: few
J: TRBJ1-3
V: TRBV7-2
D: .

DNA: TGTGCCATCAGTGAGTCGGCCCGAACAGGGTTAGGGGGTGGCTACACCTTC
CDR3: CAISESARTGLGGGYTF
size: few
J: TRBJ1-2
V: TRBV10-3
D: .

DNA: TGTGCCAGCAGCCCCCAGGGGACAGATACGCAGTATTTT
CDR3: CASSPQGTDTQYF
size: few
J: TRBJ2-3
V: TRBV7-6
D: .

DNA: TGTGCCAGTAGTATTGGGGGACAGGGCGTCTACGAGCAGTACTTC
CDR3: CASSIGGQGVYEQYF
size: .
J: TRBJ2-7
V: TRBV19
D: TRBD1

DNA: TGCAGTGGAACGGGCTCCTACAATGAGCAGTTCTTC
CDR3: CSGTGSYNEQFF
size: .
J: TRBJ2-1
V: TRBV20-1
D: .

DNA: TGTGCCAGCAGCCAAGGGACTTTCAATCAGCCCCAGCATTTT
CDR3: CASSQGTFNQPQHF
size: .
J: TRBJ1-5
V: TRBV3-1
D: .

DNA: TGCGCCAGCAGCTTAATTGGTAGCGGGAGTGGGGATACGCAGTATTTT
CDR3: CASSLIGSGSGDTQYF
size: .
J: TRBJ2-3
V: TRBV5-1
D: TRBD2

DNA: TGTGCCAGCAGTGATTACAGCTCTGGAAACACCATATATTTT
CDR3: CASSDYSSGNTIYF
size: .
J: TRBJ1-3
V: TRBV25-1
D: .

DNA: TGTGCCAGTAGTATTAGGTTGGGCCAGGGCAGCAATCAGCCCCAGCATTTT
CDR3: CASSIRLGQGSNQPQHF
size: .
J: TRBJ1-5
V: TRBV19
D: .

DNA: TGTGCCGGAGTGACGGGAGAGACCCAGTACTTC
CDR3: CAGVTGETQYF
size: .
J: TRBJ2-5
V: TRBV7-9
D: .

DNA: TGTGCCAGCATCCTACAGACGAACACTGAAGCTTTCTTT
CDR3: CASILQTNTEAFF
size: .
J: TRBJ1-1
V: TRBV6-1
D: .

DNA: TGCAGCCTAACAGGTACCACTGTCACAGATACGCAGTATTTT
CDR3: CSLTGTTVTDTQYF
size: few
J: TRBJ2-3
V: TRBV20-1
D: .

DNA: TGTGCCAGCAGCTTGGGACTCCCTTTGACCGGGGAGCTGTTTTTT
CDR3: CASSLGLPLTGELFF
size: few
J: TRBJ2-2
V: TRBV7-9
D: .

DNA: TGCAGTGCTAGAGCGGGACTAGCGGAAACCTACGAGCAGTACTTC
CDR3: CSARAGLAETYEQYF
size: .
J: TRBJ2-7
V: TRBV20-1
D: TRBD2

DNA: TGTGCCAGCAGTTACCTTTCCAGGACAGGGGATGGCACCGGGGAGCTGTTTTTT
CDR3: CASSYLSRTGDGTGELFF
size: .
J: TRBJ2-2
V: TRBV6-5
D: TRBD1

DNA: TGTGCCAGCAGCTTGGTGGCTAGCGGAAACAATGAGCAGTTCTTC
CDR3: CASSLVASGNNEQFF
size: once
J: TRBJ2-1
V: TRBV5-4
D: TRBD2

DNA: TGTGCCAGTAGTATAGGTAATGTGGCGGGCGAGCAGTACTTC
CDR3: CASSIGNVAGEQYF
size: .
J: TRBJ2-7
V: TRBV19
D: .

DNA: TGCGCCACCTCAGAGGCTGGCACAGATACGCAGTATTTT
CDR3: CATSEAGTDTQYF
size: .
J: TRBJ2-3
V: TRBV10-1
D: .

DNA: TGTGCCAGCAGTCGATCAGGAGACAACTATGGCTACACCTTC
CDR3: CASSRSGDNYGYTF
size: .
J: TRBJ1-2
V: TRBV27
D: .

DNA: TGTGCCAGCGGTTTTCAGGGTAGGGTCACCGGGGAGCTGTTTTTT
CDR3: CASGFQGRVTGELFF
size: .
J: TRBJ2-2
V: TRBV27
D: .

DNA: TGTGCCAGTACCCCGGGGGCCATCAAAACCTACGAGCAGTACTTC
CDR3: CASTPGAIKTYEQYF
size: .
J: TRBJ2-7
V: TRBV19
D: .